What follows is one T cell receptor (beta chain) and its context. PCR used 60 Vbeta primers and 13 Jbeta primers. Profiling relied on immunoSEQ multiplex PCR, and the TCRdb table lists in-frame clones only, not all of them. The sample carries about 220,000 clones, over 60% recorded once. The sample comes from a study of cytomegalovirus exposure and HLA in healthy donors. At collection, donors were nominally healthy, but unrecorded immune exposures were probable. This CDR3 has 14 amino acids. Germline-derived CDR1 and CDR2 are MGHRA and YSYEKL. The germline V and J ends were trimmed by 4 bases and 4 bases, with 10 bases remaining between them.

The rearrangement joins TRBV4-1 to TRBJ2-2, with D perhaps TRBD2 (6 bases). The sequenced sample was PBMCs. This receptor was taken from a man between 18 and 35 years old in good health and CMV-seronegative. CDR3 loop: CASSLGAGTGELFF. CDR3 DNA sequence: TGCGCCAGCAGCCTGGGAGCGGGCACCGGGGAGCTGTTTTTT.